This TCR beta chain was captured in a study of blood T cell repertoires in COVID-19. Study summary: Material from acute and convalescent COVID-19 was sourced from the United States, Italy and Spain.

Enrolled during active infection, Seattle patients were then followed longitudinally. CDR1 is SEHNR, CDR2 FQNEAQ, per germline (reference sequence). This CDR3 has 16 amino acids. V shed 5 bases and J 2 bases; nucleotides not matched to a gene: 7. As handled by the study authors: From reference gene primer amplification, estimates of nucleated cell counts were derived. Sequenced by immunoSEQ multiplex PCR; TCRdb stores in-frame clones only, minus some. V and J calls and clone size are copied from that table; D and trimming were computed from the DNA. The data contain about 95,000 clones, about nine tenths of them seen just once; the ten biggest clones take up approximately 5.4%.

J is TRBJ2-3 and V is TRBV7-9; 10 nucleotides match TRBD2. The origin of this receptor is a man between 60 and 75 years old with COVID-19, enrolled during active disease. Material for sequencing was peripheral blood. CDR3 in DNA: TGTGCCAGCAGCCGAATACTAGCGGGAAACACAGATACGCAGTATTTT. It specifies CASSRILAGNTDTQYF. The whole variable domain, remainder taken from reference TRBV7-9 and TRBJ2-3, is DTGVSQNPRHKITKRGQNVTFRCDPISEHNRLYWYRQTLGQGPEFLTYFQNEAQLEKSRLLSDRFSAERPKGSFSTLEIQRTEQGDSAMYLCASSRILAGNTDTQYFGPGTRLTVL.